These 12 T cell receptor beta chains originate from one sample sequenced in a study of human T cells and chemical hapten exposure. TCRdb re-derived calls from the RACE reads in MiXCR, one entry per CDR3 protein. This sample has 42,000 or so distinct CDR3 sequences; around 10% occur once, and the top ten carry over 12%. Time point defined: patch test 2, 6 weeks after DPC sensitization. Treatment meaning: therapeutic diphenylcyclopropenone sensitization with weekly scalp DPC. Sequenced material: whole blood, taken in connection with sensitization to the hapten diphenylcyclopropenone (DPC). The receptors shown here come from a woman aged 40-49 years with alopecia areata. Some clones in this sample may be carry-over from other donors' samples.

This rearrangement joins TRBV4-1 to TRBJ2-4; weak D call: TRBD2 (6 bases). CDR1 is MGHRA and CDR2 is YSYEKL in the germline V gene. Trimming took 4 bases from V and 2 from J, leaving 18 bases between them. The CDR3 has 17 residues. The CDR3 nucleotides are TGCGCCAGCAGCCCAGGTGAAGGGCGGGGTACCAAAAACATTCAGTACTTC. Residues: CASSPGEGRGTKNIQYF.

In this sample, this clonotype turned up many times. The chain employs TRBV29-1 and TRBJ2-1, with D perhaps TRBD2 (6 bases). Trimming removed 7 bases from V and 1 base from J, with 14 bases in between. Germline V gene data show CDR1 as SQVTM and CDR2 as ANQGSEA. This CDR3 comprises 14 residues. The CDR3 DNA reads as TGCAGCGCTGGAGGGAGACCTTCCTACAATGAGCAGTTCTTC. Protein: CSAGGRPSYNEQFF.

The table lists this clonotype with many counts. The chain links TRBV5-4 to TRBJ2-5, with D unresolved. Per the germline V gene, CDR1 is SGHNT and CDR2 is YYREEE (reference sequence). This CDR3 is built from 14 residues. The V gene lost 3 bases and the J gene lost 1 base, with 10 bases spanning the gap. This CDR3 reads CASSSVLAQETQYF. Written as DNA, the CDR3 is TGTGCCAGCAGCTCCGTGTTGGCCCAAGAGACCCAGTACTTC.

The genes are TRBV27 and TRBJ2-7, with 8 bases fitting TRBD1. The CDR3 totals 13 residues. V dropped 8 bases and J dropped 5; count of bases not matched to a gene: 8. Germline CDR1 reads MNHEY; CDR2 reads SMNVEV (reference sequence). The CDR3 loop is CASWAGGRDEQYF. The CDR3 DNA follows: TGTGCCAGCTGGGCAGGGGGCCGGGACGAGCAGTACTTC.

The table lists this clonotype with many counts. The DNA is left out, because the CDR3 cannot be placed on it with certainty; the CDR3 is given as TCRdb lists it. The CDR3 sequence: CSVAPAGSYEQYF. The J gene is TRBJ2-7, the V gene TRBV29-1; whether TRBD1, the table's D call, matches the DNA was not checked. Germline CDR1 and CDR2: SQVTM and ANQGSEA. The CDR3 is 13 residues long, ends included.

Here the CDR3 DNA reads TGCGCCAGCAGTGAGTCGACCCCTGGCTACACCTTC. This sequence encodes CASSESTPGYTF. V gene TRBV10-2 combines with J gene TRBJ1-2; D unclear. The CDR3 spans 12 residues. The V end was cut by 0 bases, the J end by 7 bases, with 6 bases between. Germline CDR1 reads WSHSY; CDR2 reads SAAADI.

By share of the sample, this clonotype is medium-sized. This rearrangement joins TRBV7-9 to TRBJ2-1; D possibly uses TRBD1 or TRBD2 (5 bases each). Germline loops: CDR1 SEHNR, CDR2 FQNEAQ (reference sequence). The CDR3 sequence is 15 residues long. The V gene lost 3 bases and the J gene lost 8 bases, with 17 bases spanning the gap. Here the CDR3 DNA reads TGTGCCAGCAGCTTGGGACGATCCAACTCGGATGAGCAGTTCTTC. Amino acid sequence: CASSLGRSNSDEQFF.

The V call is TRBV11-2, the J call TRBJ1-4, with 8 bases identical to TRBD1. V shed 5 bases, J shed 7 bases, and the junction held 9 bases outside the gene matches. The CDR3 spans 15 residues. Germline V lookup: CDR1 SGHAT, CDR2 FQNNGV. CDR3 protein: CASSVQTGVGEKLFF. DNA of the CDR3: TGTGCCAGCAGCGTACAGACAGGGGTTGGTGAAAAACTGTTTTTT.

This clonotype was seen many times. The V call is TRBV10-3, the J call TRBJ2-7, with a tentative D call TRBD2 (5 bases). The CDR3 totals 14 residues. V lost 10 bases to trimming and J lost 3 bases, with 19 bases between them. Germline values: CDR1 ENHRY, CDR2 SYGVKD. The CDR3 protein is CATHSDGGLYEQYF. CDR3 in DNA: TGTGCCACCCATTCGGACGGCGGGCTCTACGAGCAGTACTTC.

This clonotype has a count of ten or more. The V call is TRBV4-1, the J call TRBJ1-2; D is unresolved. CDR1 is MGHRA, CDR2 YSYEKL, per germline. V was clipped by 0 bases and J by 3 bases, with 14 bases between them. The CDR3 consists of 16 residues. CDR3 nucleotides: TGCGCCAGCAGCCAAGAGCAAGCCGACTCCTACTATGGCTACACCTTC. Translation: CASSQEQADSYYGYTF.

This clonotype has a handful of counts. The chain employs TRBV18 and TRBJ1-2, with D unclear. V dropped 3 bases and J dropped 4 bases, with 18 bases sitting between them. The germline CDR1 and CDR2 sequences are KGHSH and LQKENI. CDR3 size: 16 residues. The CDR3 reads CASSPLMAVGSYGYTF. CDR3 DNA: TGTGCCAGCTCACCCCTGATGGCAGTAGGATCCTATGGCTACACCTTC.

The chain links TRBV9 to TRBJ2-3; D is unresolved. Trimming cost V 4 bases and J 4 bases, with 13 bases left between them. Germline V gene lookup returns CDR1 SGDLS and CDR2 YYNGEE. The CDR3 has 14 residues. CDR3 DNA: TGTGCCAGCAGCTATGTCCGAGACTCAGATACGCAGTATTTT. Amino acids: CASSYVRDSDTQYF.